The rows below give T cell receptor beta chains drawn from one sample of a study of cytomegalovirus exposure and HLA in healthy donors. The table came from immunoSEQ multiplex PCR; TCRdb's copy has only in-frame clones and leaves some out. Among 120,000 to 150,000 clones listed, roughly 80% were seen once. Sample: PBMCs. The receptors originated from a female donor in good health and CMV-seronegative. Both conserved end residues are part of each CDR3. Rows may omit the clone size; those that give it use once, few, many or a size class.

>TRBV27|TRBJ1-2|NA
CASSFGTGNYGYTF
>TRBV19|TRBJ1-5|NA
CASTNEVGFSNQPQHF
>TRBV13|TRBJ2-7|few
CASSTRDRVYEQYF
>TRBV7-8|TRBJ2-1|NA
CASSLESTGGFVYEQFF
>TRBV7-6|TRBJ1-2|NA
CASSPTEGPGYTF
>TRBV18|TRBJ1-4|NA
CASSLQTTVGNEKLFF
>TRBV10-1|TRBJ2-2|once
CASSEGWGVDTGELFF
>TRBV13|TRBJ2-2|NA
CASSPGQGADGELFF
>TRBV5-4|TRBJ2-3|NA
CASSLEVFRGSSTDTQYF
>TRBV28|TRBJ1-2|NA
CASSLVGGYGYTF
>TRBV4-1|TRBJ1-1|NA
CASSQDSRLTEAFF
>TRBV2|TRBJ2-1|few
CASPPGGGMNNEQFF
>TRBV30|TRBJ2-7|NA
CTVSVSSYEQYF
>TRBV5-1|TRBJ2-5|NA
CASSFGTGGFKETQYF
>TRBV7-6|TRBJ1-4|NA
CASSRRQGGTNEKLFF
>TRBV7-6|TRBJ1-1|few
CASSLVQGARGEAFF
>TRBV6-5|TRBJ2-7|NA
CASSPGTGISEQYF
>TRBV2|TRBJ2-7|NA
CASSVNPAYEQYF
>TRBV9|TRBJ2-1|NA
CASSVTGSYNEQFF
>TRBV30|TRBJ2-3|once
CACDRDRGTQYF
>TRBV27|TRBJ1-2|NA
CASRLQGDYGYTF
>TRBV27|TRBJ2-1|once
CASRPSSVGQSSYNEQFF
>TRBV4-1|TRBJ2-5|once
CASSQDVDIQETQYF
>TRBV4-2|TRBJ2-7|NA
CASSQGLAGSEQYF
>TRBV29-1|TRBJ2-5|NA
CSADGMRGGALAAQETQYF
>TRBV5-1|TRBJ2-1|once
CASSEWDGSRTYNEQFF
>TRBV9|TRBJ1-4|NA
CASSVEQGTNEKLFF
>TRBV6-1|TRBJ1-1|NA
CASSPGGNTEAFF
>TRBV27|TRBJ1-1|NA
CASSFRGISTEAFF
>TRBV9|TRBJ2-2|NA
CASSDPGLGLDGELFF
>TRBV6-1|TRBJ1-5|NA
CASSGQTGPSKISNQPQHF
>TRBV2|TRBJ2-7|NA
CASRGTSGISYEQYF
>TRBV2|TRBJ2-7|NA
CASSDPGTVYEQYF
>TRBV28|TRBJ2-5|NA
CASSLTREQYF
>TRBV5-1|TRBJ2-5|once
CASSLTGQTGETQYF
>TRBV30|TRBJ2-1|NA
CAWSRASGYNEQFF
>TRBV27|TRBJ2-3|NA
CASSGGGQGRTDTQYF
>TRBV21-1|TRBJ2-4|NA
CASSTNFPPLVREVIQYF
>TRBV30|TRBJ2-2|once
CAWRAGAYTGELFF
>TRBV6-5|TRBJ2-7|NA
CASSYQGDPAEQYF
>TRBV5-1|TRBJ2-7|NA
CASSFGTGSYEQYF
>TRBV27|TRBJ2-7|NA
CASSQTGGEYEQYF
>TRBV29-1|TRBJ2-1|few
CSVMGGDSSYNEQFF
>TRBV18|TRBJ1-1|NA
CASSPQGRNTEAFF
>TRBV5-1|TRBJ2-1|NA
CASSFGSGDNYNEQFF
>TRBV10-3|TRBJ2-1|NA
CAISGSGVQFF
>TRBV4-1|TRBJ2-1|NA
CASSQVVGTSVYNEQFF
>TRBV14|TRBJ1-3|NA
CASSRGTVSGNTIYF
>TRBV5-8|TRBJ2-2|few
CASSPRTGAPGPNTGELFF
>TRBV25-1|TRBJ2-7|NA
CASSETAGAYYEQYF
>TRBV5-1|TRBJ2-3|once
CASSPLQAGGTDTQYF
>TRBV19|TRBJ1-2|NA
CASSPSLGPGYTF
>TRBV15|TRBJ2-3|NA
CATSRAGTSTDTQYF
>TRBV2|TRBJ1-1|NA
CATRQGMNTEAFF
>TRBV5-6|TRBJ1-1|NA
CASSLGQQGEAFF
>TRBV7-3|TRBJ2-5|once
CASSLSGGVSETQYF
>TRBV7-9|TRBJ2-7|NA
CASSPRTGLEAEQYF
>TRBV28|TRBJ2-7|NA
CASSSPPGTHYEQYF
>TRBV7-3|TRBJ2-3|NA
CASSLSPRTGDLDTDTQYF